These 24 T cell receptor beta chains originate from one sample sequenced in a study of CD8 T cells in ankylosing spondylitis. Study conclusions and caveats: In ankylosing spondylitis blood, a motif of several highly homologous TCR beta variants appeared characteristic.

No antigens are known for them. TCRdb used MiXCR to reprocess the 5' RACE reads, holding one entry per CDR3 protein. The sample lists hundreds of thousands of distinct CDR3 sequences; approximately 12% were seen once. The sample was blood, either unsorted or a sorted T cell fraction (not recorded which). The origin of the receptors is a male donor with ankylosing spondylitis.

This clonotype was counted many times. The chain carries TRBV29-1 and TRBJ1-5, with D tentatively TRBD1 (5 bases). V was clipped by 6 bases and J by 3 bases, with 15 bases between them. The CDR3 is made up of 14 amino acids. Germline V gene lookup returns CDR1 SQVTM and CDR2 ANQGSEA. The CDR3: CSVSRTSPNQPQHF. The DNA of the CDR3 is TGCAGCGTCAGTCGGACATCACCCAATCAGCCCCAGCATTTT.

Only a few counts were recorded for this clonotype. The gene calls are TRBV6-2 or TRBV6-3 and TRBJ2-7, with 7 nucleotides matching TRBD1. J was trimmed by 5 bases and V by 5 bases; bases with no gene match: 15. Germline loops: CDR1 MNHEY, CDR2 SVGEGT. The length of the CDR3 is 16 residues. In DNA form, the CDR3 reads TGTGCCAGCAGTACCCCGGGACAGACCAGAAAGAACGAGCAGTACTTC. Amino acid sequence: CASSTPGQTRKNEQYF.

The sample holds a few counts of this clonotype. The chain has TRBV9 and TRBJ1-1; D remains ambiguous. The CDR3 has 13 amino acids. The V end was cut by 4 bases, the J end by 3 bases, with 10 bases between. Germline loops: CDR1 SGDLS, CDR2 YYNGEE. In nucleotides, the CDR3 is TGTGCCAGCAGCTTATCACCCGACACTGAAGCTTTCTTT. Translating it yields CASSLSPDTEAFF.

This clonotype was recorded many times. The chain uses TRBV7-2 and TRBJ2-3; 13 positions agree with TRBD2. Germline lookup yields CDR1 SGHTA and CDR2 FQGNSA. The CDR3 contains 17 residues. With 5 bases clipped from V and 6 bases from J, the junction kept 11 bases outside the gene matches. CDR3 coding DNA: TGTGCCAGCAGCATAGGACTAGCGGGGGCACCGGGGGATACGCAGTATTTT. Its translation is CASSIGLAGAPGDTQYF.

This clonotype came up many times. The genes are TRBV6-5 and TRBJ2-1, with TRBD1 as a possible D gene (6 bases). V was trimmed by 2 bases and J by 10 bases, leaving 18 bases between them. The CDR3 consists of 15 residues. The germline V gene encodes CDR1 MNHEY and CDR2 SVGAGI. The CDR3 DNA is TGTGCCAGCAGTTACGGGGGCAGGCCTAGAGGAGAGCAGTTCTTC. The encoded protein is CASSYGGRPRGEQFF.

The sample holds a few counts of this clonotype. V usage is TRBV7-9 and J usage is TRBJ2-1, with D unclear. The V end lost 9 bases, the J end lost 8 bases, and 11 bases lay between the germline ends. The CDR3 has 11 amino acids. The germline gives CDR1 SEHNR, CDR2 FQNEAQ (reference sequence). The CDR3 DNA follows: TGTGCCAGTACTCGTGGGGATGAGCAGTTCTTC. Translated, it gives CASTRGDEQFF.

The table lists this clonotype with a few counts. The chain couples TRBV10-3 to TRBJ1-1; no firm D call. The CDR3 is 13 amino acids. Per the germline V gene, CDR1 is ENHRY and CDR2 is SYGVKD. V lost 4 bases and J 5 bases, leaving 11 bases between the germline ends. The CDR3 here is CAISVLVGTEAFF. DNA for the CDR3: TGTGCCATCAGTGTGTTGGTTGGGACTGAAGCTTTCTTT.

The V and J genes are TRBV6-5 and TRBJ2-5; no definite D call. Germline V gene lookup returns CDR1 MNHEY and CDR2 SVGAGI. CDR3 size: 14 residues. Trimming removed 2 bases at V and 9 bases at J, with 16 bases between. CDR3 nucleotide sequence: TGTGCCAGCAGTTACGTTCCGGTCGATCGGGCCCAGTACTTC. Translation gives CASSYVPVDRAQYF.

The V call is TRBV5-4, the J call TRBJ2-7, with unresolved D. The length of the CDR3 is 14 residues. CDR1 and CDR2 from the germline V gene are SGHNT and YYREEE (reference sequence). V gave up 0 bases and J gave up 4 bases, with 11 bases separating them. The CDR3 loop is CASSLALGNYEQYF. For the CDR3, the DNA is TGTGCCAGCAGCTTGGCTCTAGGGAATTACGAGCAGTACTTC. Filled out from reference TRBV5-4 and TRBJ2-7, the complete variable domain reads ETGVTQSPTHLIKTRGQQVTLRCSSQSGHNTVSWYQQALGQGPQFIFQYYREEENGRGNFPPRFSGLQFPNYSSELNVNALELDDSALYLCASSLALGNYEQYFGPGTRLTVT.

The CDR3 coding sequence is TGCGCCAGCGCTTCCGGGACAGACTATACAACTAATGAAAAACTGTTTTTT. This encodes CASASGTDYTTNEKLFF. The genes are TRBV5-1 and TRBJ1-4, with 7 bases fitting TRBD1. The germline CDR1 and CDR2 sequences are SGHRS and YFSETQ. V trimming: 7 bases; J trimming: 0 bases; junction bases outside the gene matches: 12. This CDR3 spans 17 amino acids.

This clonotype was counted a few times. The chain couples TRBV7-2 to TRBJ2-7, with 8 nucleotides matching TRBD1. Unmatched junction bases numbered 8, after V lost 5 bases and J lost 5 bases. The CDR3 has 14 residues. Germline values: CDR1 SGHTA, CDR2 FQGNSA. CDR3 loop: CASSPRTGWNEQYF. The CDR3 DNA sequence: TGTGCCAGCAGCCCAAGGACAGGGTGGAACGAGCAGTACTTC.

CDR3 DNA sequence: TGTGCCATCAGTGATTCCAAGGAGACCCAGTACTTC. Its translation: CAISDSKETQYF. The rearrangement links TRBV10-3 to TRBJ2-5; D is uncertain. Trimming left V 3 bases short and J 5 bases short, with 7 bases between. CDR1 and CDR2 (germline): ENHRY, SYGVKD. There are 12 residues in the CDR3.

This clonotype was counted ten times or more. The chain combines TRBV28 with TRBJ1-2; tentatively, D is TRBD1 (5 bases). The V gene lost 4 bases and the J gene lost 3 bases, with 9 bases spanning the gap. Germline-derived CDR1 and CDR2 are MDHEN and SYDVKM. CDR3 length: 13 residues. DNA of the CDR3: TGTGCCAGCAGTTGGGGCAGGGACTATGGCTACACCTTC. This encodes CASSWGRDYGYTF.

The chain carries TRBV20-1 and TRBJ1-5, with D possibly matching TRBD1 (6 bases). V dropped 6 bases and J dropped 4 bases, with 16 bases sitting between them. Germline values: CDR1 DFQATT, CDR2 SNEGSKA (reference sequence). The CDR3 runs 14 residues. The CDR3 region has the DNA TGCAGTGCGCAAAGTGGGGGGCATAATCAGCCCCAGCATTTT. The encoded protein is CSAQSGGHNQPQHF.

This clonotype has a count of ten or more. The gene calls are TRBV7-2 and TRBJ1-2; 7 bases are a match to TRBD1. V was clipped by 3 bases and J by 3 bases; unmatched bases: 1. Germline CDR1 SGHTA, CDR2 FQGNSA. This CDR3 spans 13 amino acids. Here the CDR3 reads CASSFGTDYGYTF. As DNA, the CDR3 is TGTGCCAGCAGCTTCGGGACAGACTATGGCTACACCTTC.

Ten or more counts support this clonotype. The gene calls are TRBV20-1 and TRBJ1-1; D is ambiguous. Germline assignment: CDR1 DFQATT and CDR2 SNEGSKA (reference sequence). Trimming left V 7 bases short and J 2 bases short, with 8 bases between. There are 11 residues in the CDR3. CDR3 sequence: CSGWLNTEAFF. The CDR3 DNA follows: TGCAGTGGCTGGCTTAACACTGAAGCTTTCTTT.

This clonotype was counted a few times. The J gene is TRBJ1-1, the V gene TRBV7-2, with a possible D match to TRBD1 (6 bases). This CDR3 comprises 13 residues. Trimming removed 8 bases from V and 0 bases from J, with 10 bases in between. Germline V gene lookup returns CDR1 SGHTA and CDR2 FQGNSA. The CDR3 spells CASGWDMNTEAFF. The DNA of the CDR3 is TGTGCCAGCGGGTGGGACATGAACACTGAAGCTTTCTTT.

On this clonotype itself: This may come from a read error, since a much larger clone is one base off. This chain connects TRBV12-3 or TRBV12-4 to TRBJ2-1, with 9 bases matching TRBD1. CDR3 length: 15 residues. V lost 6 bases and J lost 0; bases outside the gene matches: 3. The CDR3, as DNA: TGTGCCAGCAGGTCGACAGGGGGCTCCTACAATGAGCAGTTCTTC. This encodes CASRSTGGSYNEQFF.

V is TRBV2 and J is TRBJ2-3; 7 bases agree with TRBD1. The CDR3 loop spans 13 amino acids. V lost 4 bases to trimming and J lost 6 bases; unmatched junction nucleotides: 4. CDR1 and CDR2 from the germline V gene are SNHLY and FYNNEI. DNA for the CDR3: TGTGCCAGCAGTGGACAGGGCTCGGATACGCAGTATTTT. This sequence encodes CASSGQGSDTQYF.

This clonotype was seen ten or more times. The chain has TRBV6-1 and TRBJ2-7, with 9 bases identical to TRBD1. The CDR3 extends over 15 amino acids. Germline CDR1 and CDR2: MNHNS and SASEGT. The J segment lost 6 bases and the V segment lost 6 bases, leaving 12 bases of the junction unmatched. The CDR3 sequence is CASSKTGTGNFEQYF. For the CDR3, the DNA is TGTGCCAGCAGCAAAACCGGGACAGGGAATTTCGAGCAGTACTTC.

The chain combines TRBV18 with TRBJ2-5, with 7 positions matching TRBD1. Trimming took 0 bases from V and 7 from J; bases not matched to a gene: 11. This CDR3 is built from 16 residues. Germline CDR1 is KGHSH and CDR2 is LQKENI. The CDR3 here is CASSPPGDRSSGTQYF. For the CDR3, the DNA is TGTGCCAGCTCACCACCCGGGGACAGATCGAGTGGGACCCAGTACTTC.

The rearrangement joins TRBV5-1 to TRBJ2-7; 8 positions agree with TRBD1. V shed 1 base and J 3 bases; nucleotides not matched to a gene: 12. In germline, CDR1 is SGHRS, CDR2 YFSETQ. The length of the CDR3 is 17 residues. CDR3 protein: CASSLTWGGGQGYEQYF. The CDR3 DNA sequence: TGCGCCAGCAGCTTGACGTGGGGCGGAGGACAGGGCTACGAGCAGTACTTC.

This chain connects TRBV5-8 to TRBJ1-5; weak D call: TRBD1 (6 bases). There are 13 residues in the CDR3. The germline V gene encodes CDR1 SGHTS and CDR2 YDEGEE. Trimming removed 8 bases at V and 2 bases at J, with 11 bases between. The CDR3, as DNA: TGTGCCAGTCAGGGGTTGCGCAATCAGCCCCAGCATTTT. Translating it yields CASQGLRNQPQHF.

V and J are TRBV20-1 and TRBJ2-1; 8 bases agree with TRBD2. After removal of 5 bases from V and 7 bases from J, the junction contained 13 bases not matched to a gene. The germline V gene encodes CDR1 DFQATT and CDR2 SNEGSKA (reference sequence). The CDR3 covers 15 residues. CDR3 in amino acids: CSAPSAREARNEQFF. CDR3 sequence (DNA): TGCAGTGCTCCATCGGCGCGGGAGGCCCGGAATGAGCAGTTCTTC.